This passage covers 31 T cell receptor beta chains from one sample sequenced in a study of T cell repertoires in cytomegalovirus infection. TCRdb used MiXCR to reprocess the reads, holding one entry per CDR3 protein. The profile covers about 160,000 distinct CDR3 sequences, with about 22% appearing a single time and roughly 25% taken by the ten largest. The antigens for these receptors are not known. The sample consisted of CD8+ T cells from cultured PBMCs, taken from culture after CMV antigen stimulation. The origin of the receptors is a human donor in good health (CMV status not recorded). Some clones in this sample may be carry-over from other donors' samples.

A few counts support this clonotype. This chain joins TRBV7-8 and TRBJ2-5; no definite D call. The V end was cut by 2 bases, the J end by 4 bases, with 8 bases between. Germline CDR1 and CDR2: SGHVS and FQNEAQ. This CDR3 has 13 amino acids. The CDR3 DNA follows: TGTGCCAGCAGCTTATGGCTCAGAGAGACCCAGTACTTC. Translating gives CASSLWLRETQYF.

This clonotype turned up a few times. The rearrangement uses TRBV12-3 or TRBV12-4 and TRBJ1-2, with D tentatively TRBD1 (6 bases). This CDR3 is built from 15 residues. Trimming removed 2 bases at V and 4 bases at J, with 14 bases between. This chain's CDR3 is CASSLLAGRGYGYTF. DNA for the CDR3: TGTGCCAGCAGTTTACTCGCGGGCAGGGGCTATGGCTACACCTTC.

The rearrangement links TRBV4-1 to TRBJ2-2, with 8 bases matching TRBD1. The CDR3 has 16 residues. With 1 base clipped from V and 3 bases from J, the junction kept 4 bases outside the gene matches. In germline, CDR1 is MGHRA, CDR2 YSYEKL. CDR3 in DNA: TGCGCCAGCAGCCAAGCAGGGGGCTGGGACACCGGGGAGCTGTTTTTT. It translates to CASSQAGGWDTGELFF.

The chain is built from TRBV4-2 and TRBJ1-4; perhaps TRBD1 as D (6 bases). V was shortened by 0 bases and J by 8 bases, with 13 bases between the two germline ends. CDR3 size: 15 residues. Germline CDR1 is LGHNA and CDR2 is YNFKEQ. The CDR3 region is CASSQDKGGLEKLFF. The CDR3 DNA reads as TGTGCCAGCAGCCAAGATAAGGGGGGTTTGGAAAAACTGTTTTTT.

This clonotype was seen only a few times. The chain uses TRBV6-6 and TRBJ2-5; 10 bases agree with TRBD2. V was clipped by 2 bases and J by 3 bases; unmatched bases: 15. The CDR3 spans 19 residues. Per the germline V gene, CDR1 is MNHNY and CDR2 is SVGAGI (reference sequence). This CDR3 is CASSYAPGLATGTKETQYF. CDR3 nucleotides: TGTGCCAGCAGTTACGCACCGGGACTAGCGACCGGGACAAAAGAGACCCAGTACTTC.

Concerning this clonotype: One end of the junction is discordant with germline, which a read error may explain. The chain carries TRBV7-9 and TRBJ2-3, with TRBD2 identical over 15 bases. Germline V gene lookup returns CDR1 SEHNR and CDR2 FQNEAQ (reference sequence). The CDR3 is made up of 18 amino acids. Written as DNA, the CDR3 is TGTGCCAGCAGCTTGCCTAGGGCGGGACTAGCGGGGGGCAATACGCAGTATTTC. The encoded protein is CASSLPRAGLAGGNTQYF.

V is TRBV10-3 and J is TRBJ1-2; D call uncertain. Trimming took 0 bases from V and 5 from J, leaving 16 bases between them. Per germline, CDR1 ENHRY and CDR2 SYGVKD. This CDR3 contains 16 residues. The CDR3 DNA reads as TGTGCCATCAGTGAGTCGAGGGAGGGAGCGTGGTATGGCTACACCTTC. Translated, it gives CAISESREGAWYGYTF.

Only a few counts were recorded for this clonotype. The chain is built from TRBV19 and TRBJ1-1; D gene unclear. CDR1 and CDR2 from the germline V gene are LNHDA and SQIVND (reference sequence). This CDR3 is built from 11 residues. The V end was cut by 4 bases, the J end by 3 bases, with 3 bases between. For the CDR3, the DNA is TGTGCCAGTAGTACGTACACTGAAGCTTTCTTT. As protein: CASSTYTEAFF.

The rearrangement links TRBV6-5 to TRBJ2-3, with no clear D. The CDR3 is 17 amino acids. V was trimmed by 5 bases and J by 0 bases, leaving 18 bases between them. Germline V gene lookup returns CDR1 MNHEY and CDR2 SVGAGI. The CDR3 spells CASSLATDVPSTDTQYF. Here the CDR3 DNA reads TGTGCCAGCAGTCTCGCTACGGACGTACCCAGCACAGATACGCAGTATTTT.

Only a few counts were recorded for this clonotype. The chain joins TRBV27 to TRBJ1-2; 9 bases fit TRBD1. Germline V CDR1 and CDR2: MNHEY, SMNVEV (reference sequence). The J segment lost 11 bases and the V segment lost 3 bases, leaving 4 bases of the junction unmatched. The CDR3 sequence is 12 residues long. CDR3 sequence reads: CASSLGDREYTF. The CDR3 DNA sequence: TGTGCCAGCAGTTTGGGGGACAGGGAATACACCTTC.

This chain's CDR3 is CASSLRPGGSRETQYF. The CDR3 nucleotides read TGTGCCAGCAGCCTACGTCCGGGGGGGAGTAGGGAGACCCAGTACTTC. The chain employs TRBV7-6 and TRBJ2-5; TRBD2 aligns across 8 bases. The germline gives CDR1 SGHVS, CDR2 FNYEAQ. CDR3 length equals 16 residues. Losses at the gene ends were 5 bases for V and 5 bases for J; bases not matched to a gene: 13.

The CDR3 nucleotides are TGCAGTGCTAGAGAGGCCACTCGGGGACAGATACTATACACTGAAGCTTTCTTT. This encodes CSAREATRGQILYTEAFF. The chain employs TRBV20-1 and TRBJ1-1; the match to TRBD1 covers 7 bases. Unmatched junction bases numbered 16, after V lost 0 bases and J lost 3 bases. The CDR3 is made up of 18 amino acids. In germline, CDR1 is DFQATT, CDR2 SNEGSKA (reference sequence).

This chain links TRBV28 with TRBJ2-3, with 8 nucleotides matching TRBD1. The germline gives CDR1 MDHEN, CDR2 SYDVKM. The CDR3 sequence is 14 residues long. J was trimmed by 3 bases and V by 5 bases; bases with no gene match: 4. The CDR3 here is CASSVQGATDTQYF. DNA for the CDR3: TGTGCCAGCAGTGTTCAGGGGGCAACAGATACGCAGTATTTT.

The rearrangement uses TRBV10-3 and TRBJ2-7; 9 bases align to TRBD1. CDR3 length: 16 amino acids. Germline trimming cut 3 bases from V and 5 bases from J; bases unmatched to any gene: 11. Germline V lookup: CDR1 ENHRY, CDR2 SYGVKD. The CDR3 region is CAISDISGTGRHEQYF. In DNA form, the CDR3 reads TGTGCCATCAGTGACATCTCCGGGACAGGGAGACACGAGCAGTACTTC.

This clonotype showed up just a few times. The chain combines TRBV6-2 or TRBV6-3 with TRBJ1-2; D is perhaps TRBD1 (5 bases). The CDR3 sequence is 17 residues long. The V and J ends lost 6 bases and 4 bases respectively, with 24 bases between them. Germline values: CDR1 MNHEY, CDR2 SVGEGT. CDR3 DNA sequence: TGTGCCAGCAGCTCCTATCTCATAACGTCGGGGCTCTATGGCTACACCTTC. This codes for CASSSYLITSGLYGYTF.

For the CDR3, the DNA is TGTGCCAGCAGTCGACAGGTCGATCCTTCACCCCTCCACTTT. Its protein product is CASSRQVDPSPLHF. V gene TRBV12-3 or TRBV12-4 combines with J gene TRBJ1-6; maybe TRBD1 (6 bases). The germline V and J ends were trimmed by 5 bases and 9 bases, with 14 bases remaining between them. The length of the CDR3 is 14 residues.

This clonotype came up a few times. The V gene is TRBV7-6, the J gene TRBJ2-5; 12 bases are shared with TRBD2. Trimming at V came to 6 bases and at J to 5 bases, leaving 16 bases not matched to a gene. This CDR3 contains 18 residues. Germline CDR1 reads SGHVS; CDR2 reads FNYEAQ. Written as DNA, the CDR3 is TGTGCCAGCAGTTCTAGCGGGGGGGGAAACAGAAATGGGGAGACCCAGTACTTC. Translating gives CASSSSGGGNRNGETQYF.

Only a few counts were recorded for this clonotype. The J gene is TRBJ2-1, the V gene TRBV9; perhaps D is TRBD1 or TRBD2 (5 bases each). This CDR3 has 15 amino acids. V lost 0 bases to trimming and J lost 10 bases, with 17 bases between them. CDR1 is SGDLS and CDR2 is YYNGEE in the germline V gene. CDR3 in DNA: TGTGCCAGCAGCGTAGGACACGGTCTGGGGGAGGAGCAGTTCTTC. It specifies CASSVGHGLGEEQFF.

The V and J genes are TRBV7-3 and TRBJ2-7, with 7 bases that match TRBD2. Losses at the gene ends were 5 bases for V and 2 bases for J; bases not matched to a gene: 9. The CDR3 covers 15 residues. Germline V CDR1 and CDR2: SGHTA, FQGTGA. The CDR3 coding sequence is TGTGCCAGCAGCCTAGAGGCTAGCGGTACCTACGAGCAGTACTTC. As protein: CASSLEASGTYEQYF.

The V call is TRBV27, the J call TRBJ1-5, with 7 bases aligning to TRBD1. Looked up from germline, CDR1 is MNHEY and CDR2 is SMNVEV (reference sequence). The CDR3 spans 14 residues. The V gene end was trimmed by 5 bases and the J gene end by 6 bases; junction bases not matched to a gene: 7. The CDR3 sequence: CASSPYRGGQPQHF. The CDR3 DNA reads as TGTGCCAGCAGTCCATACAGGGGAGGTCAGCCCCAGCATTTT.

This clonotype was seen a handful of times. This chain connects TRBV28 to TRBJ2-3, with 9 bases that match TRBD2. The CDR3 consists of 16 residues. CDR1 is MDHEN and CDR2 is SYDVKM in the germline V gene. V trimming: 4 bases; J trimming: 1 base; junction bases outside the gene matches: 6. In DNA, the CDR3 is TGTGCCAGCAGTTGTTGCGGGGGGGCCCGCACAGATACGCAGTATTTT. Protein product: CASSCCGGARTDTQYF.

This clonotype was observed a few times. V and J are TRBV28 and TRBJ2-7, with TRBD1 matching over 7 bases. V gave up 3 bases and J gave up 0 bases; unmatched junction bases: 5. Germline V gene lookup returns CDR1 MDHEN and CDR2 SYDVKM. This CDR3 is built from 15 residues. As DNA, the CDR3 is TGTGCCAGCAGTTTGACCCGGACAGGCTCCTACGAGCAGTACTTC. Translation: CASSLTRTGSYEQYF. Together with reference TRBV28 and TRBJ2-7, the CDR3 gives the full variable domain: DVKVTQSSRYLVKRTGEKVFLECVQDMDHENMFWYRQDPGLGLRLIYFSYDVKMKEKGDIPEGYSVSREKKERFSLILESASTNQTSMYLCASSLTRTGSYEQYFGPGTRLTVT.

The rearrangement uses TRBV6-2 or TRBV6-3 and TRBJ2-7, with D perhaps given as TRBD1 or TRBD2 (5 bases each). Germline CDR1 MNHEY, CDR2 SVGEGT. The CDR3 sequence is 15 residues long. V gave up 1 base and J gave up 3 bases, with 13 bases separating them. The CDR3 loop is CASSYFAGTDYEQYF. The CDR3 DNA is TGTGCCAGCAGTTACTTTGCAGGGACGGACTACGAGCAGTACTTC.

This clonotype has a handful of counts. The V and J genes are TRBV6-5 and TRBJ2-5; 9 bases match TRBD1. J was trimmed by 5 bases and V by 5 bases; bases with no gene match: 9. The CDR3 contains 15 residues. From germline, CDR1 is MNHEY and CDR2 SVGAGI. The CDR3 coding sequence is TGTGCCAGCAGTCCCCACAGGGGGCAGGGCGAGACCCAGTACTTC. This codes for CASSPHRGQGETQYF.

The chain combines TRBV7-6 with TRBJ2-1, with a tentative D call TRBD2 (5 bases). The CDR3 is made up of 14 amino acids. Deletions cut 3 bases from V and 5 bases from J, with 11 bases between. The V gene's germline CDR1 is SGHVS and CDR2 FNYEAQ. The CDR3 spells CASSFLGLNNEQFF. The CDR3, as DNA: TGTGCCAGCAGCTTTCTCGGACTCAACAATGAGCAGTTCTTC.

The chain combines TRBV7-6 with TRBJ1-1, with no clear D. The length of the CDR3 is 14 residues. V lost 5 bases and J lost 2, with 12 bases in between. Germline lookup yields CDR1 SGHVS and CDR2 FNYEAQ. The CDR3 reads CASSPAKVNTEAFF. CDR3 in DNA: TGTGCCAGCAGCCCCGCGAAGGTAAACACTGAAGCTTTCTTT.

This clonotype was seen more than once but under ten times. V and J are TRBV15 and TRBJ2-1, with 8 positions matching TRBD1. V gave up 5 bases and J gave up 0 bases; unmatched junction bases: 9. The CDR3 loop spans 17 amino acids. CDR1 is LNHNV and CDR2 is YYDKDF in the germline V gene (reference sequence). CDR3 in DNA: TGTGCCACCAGCGTGAACAGGGGGGCCTACTCCTACAATGAGCAGTTCTTC. Its translation is CATSVNRGAYSYNEQFF.

This clonotype came up a few times. The chain employs TRBV7-8 and TRBJ2-5; maybe TRBD1 (7 bases). With 4 bases removed from V and 3 bases from J, the gap between germline ends came to 18 bases. CDR1 is SGHVS, CDR2 FQNEAQ, per germline. The CDR3 totals 16 residues. The CDR3 bases are TGTGCCAGCAGCTCGGGCGGGACAGCTTACGAAGAGACCCAGTACTTC. As protein: CASSSGGTAYEETQYF.

This chain links TRBV29-1 with TRBJ1-5; D unclear. Trimming took 2 bases from V and 4 from J, leaving 12 bases between them. Germline values: CDR1 SQVTM, CDR2 ANQGSEA. The CDR3 extends over 14 amino acids. The CDR3 sequence is CSVEIEGPNQPQHF. In nucleotides, the CDR3 is TGCAGCGTTGAAATTGAAGGTCCAAATCAGCCCCAGCATTTT.

The V gene is TRBV4-1, the J gene TRBJ2-7; 12 positions agree with TRBD2. The CDR3 extends over 16 amino acids. The junction had 9 bases not matched to a gene; V was cut back by 5 bases and J by 4 bases. From germline, CDR1 is MGHRA and CDR2 YSYEKL. In DNA form, the CDR3 reads TGCGCCAGCAGCTACGGACTAGCGGGGATCCCTTACGAGCAGTACTTC. Translating gives CASSYGLAGIPYEQYF.

The rearrangement joins TRBV27 to TRBJ1-2; D ambiguous. Trimming left V 0 bases short and J 7 bases short, with 9 bases between. The CDR3 runs 13 residues. The germline CDR1 and CDR2 sequences are MNHEY and SMNVEV (reference sequence). This chain's CDR3 is CASSLSGGIGYTF. The CDR3 region has the DNA TGTGCCAGCAGTTTATCTGGCGGGATTGGCTACACCTTC.